The present T cell receptor (beta chain) was sequenced within a study of cytomegalovirus exposure and HLA in healthy donors. The PCR used 60 Vbeta and 13 Jbeta primers. Data came from immunoSEQ multiplex PCR; TCRdb stores just in-frame clones and leaves some out. The sample has roughly 250,000 clones; 84% are singletons. This receptor was identified in a woman between 40 and 50 years old in good health and CMV-seropositive. Sequencing was carried out using PBMCs.

The CDR3 nucleotides read TGTGCCAGCAGTTTATCAACTAGCGGGAGGGACAATGAGCAGTTCTTC. It translates to CASSLSTSGRDNEQFF. The chain combines TRBV28 with TRBJ2-1, with 13 bases identical to TRBD2. The CDR3 contains 16 residues. Germline V CDR1 and CDR2: MDHEN, SYDVKM. Unmatched junction bases numbered 2, after V lost 1 base and J lost 5 bases.